Sequencing of this T cell receptor (beta chain) was carried out in a study of cytomegalovirus exposure and HLA in healthy donors. Looking at the study overall: A prior analysis found 100 million to 140 million unique TCR beta sequences from approximately 190 million T cells. Study outcomes and limitations: Across HLA loci, a later analysis found differing TCR association rates, with DRB1 most and HLA-C fewest.

This clone was counted a single time. The antigen remains unidentified. After removal of 4 bases from V and 4 bases from J, the junction contained 11 bases not matched to a gene. This CDR3 is 17 amino acids long. Germline V lookup: CDR1 LNHDA, CDR2 SQIVND (reference sequence). Both 60 Vbeta primers and 13 Jbeta primers went into the PCR. Some clones are missing from TCRdb's copy, which holds only in-frame ones; the method was immunoSEQ multiplex PCR. The sample records around 160,000 clones, approximately 79% being singletons. This TCR derives from a woman between 40 and 55 years old in good health and CMV-seropositive. The sequencing input was PBMCs. The chain recombines TRBV19 with TRBJ1-2; 11 bases are a match to TRBD1. CDR3 residues: CASSRPPDRGPLYGYTF. DNA for the CDR3: TGTGCCAGTAGTAGACCGCCGGACAGGGGGCCCCTCTATGGCTACACCTTC. The full variable domain, with the rest looked up from reference TRBV19 and TRBJ1-2, is DGGITQSPKYLFRKEGQNVTLSCEQNLNHDAMYWYRQDPGQGLRLIYYSQIVNDFQKGDIAEGYSVSREKKESFPLTVTSAQKNPTAFYLCASSRPPDRGPLYGYTFGSGTRLTVV.